These T cell receptor beta chains were read from a single sample in a study of T cells in Graves' hyperthyroidism and ophthalmopathy. TCRdb ran MiXCR on the multiplex PCR reads and lists one entry per CDR3 protein. The data show more than 650,000 distinct CDR3 sequences, 14% seen once. The sample consisted of blood. Receptors originate from a woman aged 18-29 years with Graves' hyperthyroidism. Both conserved end residues are part of each CDR3.

CASSLGSQGGEQFF,TRBV12-3/TRBV12-4,14,TRBJ2-1
CASSYARGSYEQYF,TRBV6-6,14,TRBJ2-7
CASSQLSRAQYF,TRBV3-1,12,TRBJ2-3
CASSQQGFGYTF,TRBV6-2/TRBV6-3,12,TRBJ1-2
CASKPLSGGGTEAFF,TRBV19,15,TRBJ1-1
CASSRRGKDWGNTEAFF,TRBV5-1,17,TRBJ1-1
CASSLFLAGPRGGYNEQFF,TRBV28,19,TRBJ2-1
CATSGLAGHLEQFF,TRBV27,14,TRBJ2-1
CASSQDASGGVTNEKLFF,TRBV4-2,18,TRBJ1-4
CASSSRVGTGGYQGLAATGELFF,TRBV6-1,23,TRBJ2-2
CASRPTSGAYEQYF,TRBV4-1,14,TRBJ2-7
CASSDQPRPHNEQFF,TRBV2,15,TRBJ2-1
CASSLGGFPGNTIYF,TRBV7-2,15,TRBJ1-3
CASSLRSFYSNQPQHF,TRBV5-6,16,TRBJ1-5
CSARDSPSYGYTF,TRBV20-1,13,TRBJ1-2
CASSLTLGNTEAFF,TRBV6-1,14,TRBJ1-1
CASSLDTGTGVYEQYF,TRBV5-8,16,TRBJ2-7
CASSYSQGPTDTQYF,TRBV6-6,15,TRBJ2-3
CASSQDRGRSYNEQFF,TRBV3-1,16,TRBJ2-1
CASSLMTGGMGNTGELFF,TRBV7-8,18,TRBJ2-2
CASSSLAWWGTNEQFF,TRBV5-6,16,TRBJ2-1
CSAARPPSVGYTF,TRBV29-1,13,TRBJ1-2
CASSGVVGTGEETQYF,TRBV5-6,16,TRBJ2-5
CASSIGSPQGNQPQHF,TRBV19,16,TRBJ1-5
CASSNYRGSSYNEQFF,TRBV7-9,16,TRBJ2-1
CASTINPAGQETQYF,TRBV7-9,15,TRBJ2-5
CATGRAAQYF,TRBV3-1,10,TRBJ2-5
CASRLGTSNTGELFF,TRBV7-3,15,TRBJ2-2
CASGSALYTDTQYF,TRBV13,14,TRBJ2-3
CASSLRGLAGLATHEQYF,TRBV13,18,TRBJ2-7
CASSPSRHNEQFF,TRBV7-9,13,TRBJ2-1
CASSLGGANDEQFF,TRBV5-6,14,TRBJ2-1
CASSLDPDRGPLADTQYF,TRBV7-3,18,TRBJ2-3
CASGKRASGREGEQFF,TRBV2,16,TRBJ2-1
CSVDLPKATEAFF,TRBV29-1,13,TRBJ1-1
CASSPTRDSYGYTF,TRBV5-1,14,TRBJ1-2
CASSISGTVDTQYF,TRBV13,14,TRBJ2-3
CASSAAPGGDGYTF,TRBV2,14,TRBJ1-2
CASSRYGLAGVTGELFF,TRBV7-2,17,TRBJ2-2
CASSTVEQYF,TRBV19,10,TRBJ2-7
CASSWGQGSGGEQFF,TRBV6-2/TRBV6-3,15,TRBJ2-1
CASRVGTTYNEQFF,TRBV2,14,TRBJ2-1
CASSYGTSGTRDNKNIQYF,TRBV5-1,19,TRBJ2-4
CASRPGQGKSPLHF,TRBV6-1,14,TRBJ1-6
CASSFPGLTDTQYF,TRBV19,14,TRBJ2-3
CASSFYPTDSYEQYF,TRBV12-3/TRBV12-4,15,TRBJ2-7
CASSPYTGAYEQYF,TRBV3-1,14,TRBJ2-7
CVERLRDEESSGNTIYF,TRBV2,17,TRBJ1-3
CASSPKWTGLGSPLHF,TRBV4-2,16,TRBJ1-6
CASSIRDNSYEQYF,TRBV7-2,14,TRBJ2-7